The T cell receptor beta chain under discussion was sequenced for a study of memory CD4+ T cells and cytomegalovirus serostatus. Overall study: Healthy Belgian adult donors included about 10 CMV-positive and 24 CMV-negative people.

Produced via immunoSEQ multiplex PCR; TCRdb's table is partial and in-frame only. The data contain tens of thousands of clones, about 76% of them seen just once; the ten biggest clones take up approximately 4.5%. Single viable CD3+CD4+CD8-CD45RO+ cells were sorted as the memory CD4+ T cells. The clonotype comes from an adult in good health and CMV-seropositive. The sequenced sample consisted of memory CD4+ T cells from blood.

The CDR3 DNA sequence: TGTGCCAGCTCACCACCGAGAACAGACCCTGGAAACACCATATATTTT. This sequence encodes CASSPPRTDPGNTIYF. The chain couples TRBV18 to TRBJ1-3; the D is unclear. The CDR3 extends over 16 amino acids. Germline V lookup: CDR1 KGHSH, CDR2 LQKENI. Trimming shortened V by 0 bases and J by 2 bases, and 11 bases separated the two germline ends.